Below, 13 T cell receptor beta chains from the same sample are listed, as sequenced in a study of T cell responses to AZD1222 COVID-19 vaccine. Measured with immunoSEQ multiplex PCR; TCRdb has only the in-frame clones, and not every one. This table has some 140,000 clones, more than 75% appearing once. Sequencing was performed on peripheral blood, taken on day 0 of AZD1222 vaccination. These receptors were taken from an adult in good health.

The chain carries TRBV5-1 and TRBJ2-5, with 9 nucleotides matching TRBD1. CDR3 length equals 16 residues. In germline, CDR1 is SGHRS, CDR2 YFSETQ. The trim removed 4 bases at V and 3 bases at J, leaving 10 bases unmatched. This chain's CDR3 is CASSLKTGGVKETQYF. The DNA for the CDR3 is TGCGCCAGCAGCCTTAAAACAGGGGGCGTTAAAGAGACCCAGTACTTC.

The chain links TRBV18 to TRBJ2-5; D is uncertain. V was cut by 2 bases and J by 5 bases, with 9 bases left in between. The CDR3 sequence is 13 residues long. Germline assignment: CDR1 KGHSH and CDR2 LQKENI. The DNA for the CDR3 is TGTGCCAGCTCACCAACGCGCCCCGAGACCCAGTACTTC. Encoded protein: CASSPTRPETQYF.

The chain employs TRBV7-8 and TRBJ1-3; possible D gene TRBD1, 6 bases. This CDR3 region has 19 residues. CDR1 is SGHVS, CDR2 FQNEAQ, per germline. The V gene lost 2 bases and the J gene lost 0 bases, with 20 bases spanning the gap. The chain's CDR3 is CASSLLVRTVGRSGNTIYF. For the CDR3, the DNA is TGTGCCAGCAGCTTACTAGTCCGGACAGTTGGTCGCTCTGGAAACACCATATATTTT.

The rearrangement links TRBV5-5 to TRBJ2-3; D ambiguous. The CDR3 consists of 12 residues. V lost 4 bases and J lost 0, with 3 bases in between. Germline V gives CDR1 SGHKS, CDR2 YYEKEE (reference sequence). CDR3 bases: TGTGCCAGCAGCGTAAGCACAGATACGCAGTATTTT. It codes for CASSVSTDTQYF.

The chain uses TRBV28 and TRBJ2-2; D call uncertain. V was pared by 2 bases and J by 4 bases, with 14 bases between. Germline-derived CDR1 and CDR2 are MDHEN and SYDVKM. The CDR3 length is 16 residues. CDR3 coding DNA: TGTGCCAGCAGTTTAGAGTTCAACCGAGGCACCGGGGAGCTGTTTTTT. Translation: CASSLEFNRGTGELFF.

The chain employs TRBV9 and TRBJ1-2, with D perhaps matching TRBD1 (5 bases). Trimming pared 3 bases from V and 3 bases from J, leaving 15 bases between. The V gene's germline CDR1 is SGDLS and CDR2 YYNGEE. The CDR3 loop spans 15 amino acids. This CDR3 is CASSAVQGADYGYTF. The CDR3 DNA sequence: TGTGCCAGCAGCGCGGTGCAAGGGGCGGACTATGGCTACACCTTC.

The chain is built from TRBV28 and TRBJ2-7; TRBD2 matches 8 bases. The CDR3 spans 15 residues. With 7 bases clipped from V and 0 bases from J, the junction kept 8 bases outside the gene matches. The germline V gene has CDR1 MDHEN and CDR2 SYDVKM. The CDR3 bases are TGTGCCAGCAATTCGGGGGGGTACAACTCCTACGAGCAGTACTTC. Protein sequence: CASNSGGYNSYEQYF.

V usage is TRBV5-8 and J usage is TRBJ2-1; D may be TRBD1 (6 bases). V lost 0 bases and J lost 5, with 18 bases in between. CDR1 is SGHTS, CDR2 YDEGEE, per germline. The CDR3 sequence is 17 residues long. The CDR3 sequence: CASSLDGGLGIHNEQFF. For the CDR3, the DNA is TGTGCCAGCAGCTTGGATGGGGGCCTCGGGATCCACAATGAGCAGTTCTTC.

The chain uses TRBV7-8 and TRBJ2-2, with 8 bases matching TRBD2. The CDR3 spans 16 residues. CDR1 and CDR2 (germline): SGHVS, FQNEAQ. With V trimmed by 5 bases and J by 6 bases, 11 bases remained unmatched. The CDR3 nucleotides read TGTGCCAGCAGCATTACAGGGCGGGGGGTATCCGGGGAGCTGTTTTTT. Translating it yields CASSITGRGVSGELFF.

The chain couples TRBV24-1 to TRBJ1-6; the D is unclear. Per the germline V gene, CDR1 is KGHDR and CDR2 is SFDVKD. This CDR3 is 13 amino acids long. The V end was cut by 5 bases, the J end by 9 bases, with 10 bases between. The CDR3 region is CATSGGKGSPLHF. The CDR3 DNA reads as TGTGCCACCAGTGGGGGTAAGGGTTCACCCCTCCACTTT.

The gene calls are TRBV27 and TRBJ2-7, with no clear D. Trimming removed 6 bases from V and 0 bases from J, with 15 bases in between. This CDR3 comprises 15 residues. The germline V gene encodes CDR1 MNHEY and CDR2 SMNVEV (reference sequence). The CDR3 is CASRRFQTPSYEQYF. The CDR3 nucleotides read TGTGCCAGCAGACGATTCCAGACACCCTCCTACGAGCAGTACTTC.

This clone was picked up one time. The chain combines TRBV30 with TRBJ1-4, with D hard to call. From germline, CDR1 is GTSNPN and CDR2 SVGIG (reference sequence). This CDR3 has 15 amino acids. V dropped 2 bases and J dropped 2 bases, with 12 bases sitting between them. CDR3 region: CAWSKGTVTNEKLFF. The CDR3 region has the DNA TGTGCCTGGAGTAAAGGCACAGTTACTAATGAAAAACTGTTTTTT.

V usage is TRBV19 and J usage is TRBJ1-5; tentative D call: TRBD1 (5 bases). This CDR3 comprises 14 residues. The V gene's germline CDR1 is LNHDA and CDR2 SQIVND (reference sequence). The V end was cut by 4 bases, the J end by 5 bases, with 12 bases between. The CDR3 reads CASSRGRVDQPQHF. The DNA for the CDR3 is TGTGCCAGTAGTAGGGGCAGGGTGGATCAGCCCCAGCATTTT. Looking up the rest from reference TRBV19 and TRBJ1-5 gives the full variable domain: DGGITQSPKYLFRKEGQNVTLSCEQNLNHDAMYWYRQDPGQGLRLIYYSQIVNDFQKGDIAEGYSVSREKKESFPLTVTSAQKNPTAFYLCASSRGRVDQPQHFGDGTRLSIL.